The entry that follows covers one TCR beta chain sequence. Antigen: not known. The CDR3 sequence is 16 residues long. Trimming took 2 bases from V and 4 from J, leaving 17 bases between them. Looked up from germline, CDR1 is MGHRA and CDR2 is YSYEKL. Assay used: immunoSEQ multiplex PCR; TCRdb lists only in-frame clones, some missing. The sample holds 30,000 to 35,000 clones, roughly three quarters seen once. Rectal tissue came from one to two pinch biopsies taken at colonoscopy. The sample belongs to a study of pediatric ulcerative colitis. Study-wide results and limits: Acute severe colitis showed lower rectal diversity from clonal expansions. Blood samples from a couple of patients yielded substantially fewer templates and were excluded from blood-rectal overlap analysis.

Input material: gut tissue. This receptor was obtained from a boy between 10 and 17 years old with mild ulcerative colitis. The rearrangement links TRBV4-1 to TRBJ1-1, with D perhaps TRBD1 (5 bases). CDR3 protein: CASSQLALGAATEAFF. CDR3 nucleotides: TGCGCCAGCAGCCAACTTGCCCTCGGGGCAGCCACTGAAGCTTTCTTT.